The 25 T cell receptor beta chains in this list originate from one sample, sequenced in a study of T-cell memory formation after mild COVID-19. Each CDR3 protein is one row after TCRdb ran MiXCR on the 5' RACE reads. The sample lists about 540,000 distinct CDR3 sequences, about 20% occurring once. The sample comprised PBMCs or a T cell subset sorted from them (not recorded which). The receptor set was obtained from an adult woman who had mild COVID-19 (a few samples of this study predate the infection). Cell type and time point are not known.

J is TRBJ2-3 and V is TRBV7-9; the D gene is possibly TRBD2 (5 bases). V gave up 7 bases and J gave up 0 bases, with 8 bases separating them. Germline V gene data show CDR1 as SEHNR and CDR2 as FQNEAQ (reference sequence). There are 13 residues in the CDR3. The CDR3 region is CASIRGSTDTQYF. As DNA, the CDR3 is TGTGCCAGCATTCGCGGGAGCACAGATACGCAGTATTTT.

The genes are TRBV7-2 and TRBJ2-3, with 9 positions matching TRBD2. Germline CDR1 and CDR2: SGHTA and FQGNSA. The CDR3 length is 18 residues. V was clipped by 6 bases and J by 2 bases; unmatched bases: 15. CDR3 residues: CASSTRRGGGEPTDTQYF. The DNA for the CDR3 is TGTGCCAGCAGTACCAGACGCGGCGGGGGGGAGCCCACAGATACGCAGTATTTT.

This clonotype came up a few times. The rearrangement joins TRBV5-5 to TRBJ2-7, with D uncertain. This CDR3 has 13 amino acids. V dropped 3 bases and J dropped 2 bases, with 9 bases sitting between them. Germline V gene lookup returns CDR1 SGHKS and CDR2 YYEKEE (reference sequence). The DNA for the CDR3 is TGTGCCAGCAGCTACGACGCAACCTACGAGCAGTACTTC. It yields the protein CASSYDATYEQYF.

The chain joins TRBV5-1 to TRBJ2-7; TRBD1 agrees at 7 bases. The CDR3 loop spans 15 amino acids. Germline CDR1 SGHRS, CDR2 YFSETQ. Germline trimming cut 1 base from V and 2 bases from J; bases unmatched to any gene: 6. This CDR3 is CASSLTGQVPYEQYF. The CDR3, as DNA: TGCGCCAGCAGCTTGACCGGACAGGTCCCCTACGAGCAGTACTTC.

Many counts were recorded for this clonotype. The CDR3 coding sequence is TGCAGTGCTATAACGCTGGGGTATTTCGACAATGAGCAGTTCTTC. It codes for CSAITLGYFDNEQFF. The rearrangement joins TRBV20-1 to TRBJ2-1; D call uncertain. V was trimmed by 4 bases and J by 5 bases, leaving 18 bases between them. The CDR3 consists of 15 residues. Germline-derived CDR1 and CDR2 are DFQATT and SNEGSKA (reference sequence).

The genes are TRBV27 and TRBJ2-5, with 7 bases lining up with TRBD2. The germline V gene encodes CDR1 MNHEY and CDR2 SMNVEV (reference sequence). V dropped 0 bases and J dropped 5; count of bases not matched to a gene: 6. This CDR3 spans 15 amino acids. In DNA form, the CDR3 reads TGTGCCAGCAGTTTATCGATGGGGGGGATGGAGACCCAGTACTTC. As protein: CASSLSMGGMETQYF.

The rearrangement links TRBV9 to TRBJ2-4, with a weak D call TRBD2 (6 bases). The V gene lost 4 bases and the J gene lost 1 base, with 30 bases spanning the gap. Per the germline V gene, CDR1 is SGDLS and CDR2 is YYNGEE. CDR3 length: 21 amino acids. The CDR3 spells CASSPKGLGREGPRAKNIQYF. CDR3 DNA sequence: TGTGCCAGCAGCCCTAAGGGGCTGGGGCGGGAAGGACCTAGGGCCAAAAACATTCAGTACTTC.

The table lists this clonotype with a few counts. CDR3 DNA sequence: TGTGCCAGCTCCGATCCCGGCAGGCCTGGCTCCTACGAGCAGTACTTC. It translates to CASSDPGRPGSYEQYF. The chain combines TRBV6-6 with TRBJ2-7; D uncertain. This CDR3 comprises 16 residues. The germline CDR1 and CDR2 sequences are MNHNY and SVGAGI (reference sequence). V was shortened by 8 bases and J by 0 bases, with 20 bases between the two germline ends.

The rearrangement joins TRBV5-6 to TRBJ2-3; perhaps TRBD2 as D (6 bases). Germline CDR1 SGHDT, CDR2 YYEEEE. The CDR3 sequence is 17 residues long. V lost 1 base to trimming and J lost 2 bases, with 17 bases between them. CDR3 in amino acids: CASSLLPVAEVTDTQYF. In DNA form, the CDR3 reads TGTGCCAGCAGCTTGCTCCCCGTAGCGGAGGTCACAGATACGCAGTATTTT.

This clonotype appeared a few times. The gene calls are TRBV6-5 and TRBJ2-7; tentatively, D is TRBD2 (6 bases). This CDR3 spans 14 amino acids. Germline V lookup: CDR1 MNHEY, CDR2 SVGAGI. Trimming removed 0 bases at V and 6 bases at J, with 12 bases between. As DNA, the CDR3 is TGTGCCAGCAGTTACTCGCGGGGCCGGTCCGAGCAGTACTTC. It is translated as CASSYSRGRSEQYF.

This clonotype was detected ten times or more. CDR3 region: CSAVVGAGGAYEQYF. The CDR3 DNA reads TGCAGTGCAGTAGTTGGAGCGGGAGGGGCCTACGAGCAGTACTTC. V and J are TRBV20-1 and TRBJ2-7; 10 positions agree with TRBD2. Germline V gives CDR1 DFQATT, CDR2 SNEGSKA (reference sequence). V trimming: 6 bases; J trimming: 2 bases; junction bases outside the gene matches: 10. There are 15 residues in the CDR3.

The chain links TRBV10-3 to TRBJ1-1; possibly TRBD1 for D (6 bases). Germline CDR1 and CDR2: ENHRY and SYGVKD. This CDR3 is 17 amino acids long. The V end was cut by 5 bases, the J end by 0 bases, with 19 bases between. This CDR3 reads CAISNHLQGQMNTEAFF. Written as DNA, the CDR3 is TGTGCCATCAGTAATCACCTCCAAGGACAGATGAACACTGAAGCTTTCTTT.

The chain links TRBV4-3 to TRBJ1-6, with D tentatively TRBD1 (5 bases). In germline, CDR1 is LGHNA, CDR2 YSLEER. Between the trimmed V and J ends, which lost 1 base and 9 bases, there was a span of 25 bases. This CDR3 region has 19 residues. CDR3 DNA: TGCGCCAGCAGCCAAGCCCCCTTGGTAAGGGCGCCAAGGGGTTCACCCCTCCACTTT. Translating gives CASSQAPLVRAPRGSPLHF.

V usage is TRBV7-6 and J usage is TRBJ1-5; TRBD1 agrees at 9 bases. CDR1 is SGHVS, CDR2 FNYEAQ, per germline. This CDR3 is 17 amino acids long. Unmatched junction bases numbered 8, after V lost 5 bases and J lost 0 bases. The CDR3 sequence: CASSPRTGAYSNQPQHF. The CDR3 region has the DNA TGTGCCAGCAGCCCCCGGACAGGGGCTTATAGCAATCAGCCCCAGCATTTT.

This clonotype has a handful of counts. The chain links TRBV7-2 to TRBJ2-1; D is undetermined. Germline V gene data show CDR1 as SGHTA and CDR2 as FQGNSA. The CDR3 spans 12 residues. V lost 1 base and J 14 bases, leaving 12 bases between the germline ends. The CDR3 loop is CASSLVGIQEFF. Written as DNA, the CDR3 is TGTGCCAGCAGCTTAGTAGGGATTCAGGAGTTCTTC.

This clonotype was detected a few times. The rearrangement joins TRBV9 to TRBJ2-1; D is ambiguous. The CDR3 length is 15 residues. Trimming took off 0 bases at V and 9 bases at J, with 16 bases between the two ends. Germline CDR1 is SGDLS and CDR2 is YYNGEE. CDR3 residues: CASSVALDFPGEQFF. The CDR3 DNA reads TGTGCCAGCAGCGTAGCCCTAGACTTCCCTGGTGAGCAGTTCTTC.

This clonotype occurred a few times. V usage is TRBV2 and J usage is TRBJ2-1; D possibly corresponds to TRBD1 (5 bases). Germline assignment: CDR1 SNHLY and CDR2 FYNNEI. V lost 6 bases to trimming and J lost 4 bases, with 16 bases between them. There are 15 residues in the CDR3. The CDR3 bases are TGTGCCAGCAGCCCCGATCAGGGAAGATACAATGAGCAGTTCTTC. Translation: CASSPDQGRYNEQFF.

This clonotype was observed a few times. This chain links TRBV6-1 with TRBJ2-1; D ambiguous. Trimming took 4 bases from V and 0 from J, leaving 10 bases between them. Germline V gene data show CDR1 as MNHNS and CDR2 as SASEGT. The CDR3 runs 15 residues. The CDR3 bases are TGTGCCAGCAGTGTTGGAGCAGCCTCCTACAATGAGCAGTTCTTC. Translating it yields CASSVGAASYNEQFF.

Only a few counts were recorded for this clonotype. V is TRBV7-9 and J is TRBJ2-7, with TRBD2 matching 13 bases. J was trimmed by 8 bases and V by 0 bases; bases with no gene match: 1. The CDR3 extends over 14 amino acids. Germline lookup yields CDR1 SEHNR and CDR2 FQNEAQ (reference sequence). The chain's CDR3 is CASSLAGLAGQQYF. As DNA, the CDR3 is TGTGCCAGCAGCTTAGCGGGACTAGCGGGGCAGCAGTACTTC.

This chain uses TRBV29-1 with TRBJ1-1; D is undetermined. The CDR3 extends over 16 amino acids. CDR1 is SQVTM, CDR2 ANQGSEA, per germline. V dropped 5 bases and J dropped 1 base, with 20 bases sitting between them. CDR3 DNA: TGCAGCGTTCTCTGGCAGCGTGTCGGAGGGAACACTGAAGCTTTCTTT. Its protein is CSVLWQRVGGNTEAFF.

CDR3: CASSYYRGPSYEQYF. CDR3 coding DNA: TGTGCCAGCAGCTATTACAGGGGGCCATCCTACGAGCAGTACTTC. J is TRBJ2-7 and V is TRBV12-3 or TRBV12-4; TRBD1 agrees at 9 bases. Trimming at V came to 6 bases and at J to 1 base, leaving 7 bases not matched to a gene. The CDR3 extends over 15 amino acids.

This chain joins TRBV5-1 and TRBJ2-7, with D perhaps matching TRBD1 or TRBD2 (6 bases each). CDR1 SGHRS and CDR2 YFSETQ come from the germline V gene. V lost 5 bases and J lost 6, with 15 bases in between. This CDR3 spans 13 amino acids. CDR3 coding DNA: TGCGCCAGCAGATGGGGGGCCTACGGCGAGCAGTACTTC. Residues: CASRWGAYGEQYF.

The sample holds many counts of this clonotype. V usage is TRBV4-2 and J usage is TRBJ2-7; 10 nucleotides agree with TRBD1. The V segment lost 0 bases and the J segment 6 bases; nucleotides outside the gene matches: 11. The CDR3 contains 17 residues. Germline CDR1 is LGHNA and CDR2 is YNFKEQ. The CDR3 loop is CASSQESGTGVPLEQYF. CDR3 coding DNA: TGTGCCAGCAGCCAAGAGTCCGGGACAGGGGTTCCACTCGAGCAGTACTTC.

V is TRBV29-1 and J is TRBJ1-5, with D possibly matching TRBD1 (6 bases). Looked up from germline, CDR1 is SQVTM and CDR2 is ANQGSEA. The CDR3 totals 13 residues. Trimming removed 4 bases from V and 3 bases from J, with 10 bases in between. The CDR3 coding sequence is TGCAGCGTTGCTGGACAGCCCAATCAGCCCCAGCATTTT. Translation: CSVAGQPNQPQHF. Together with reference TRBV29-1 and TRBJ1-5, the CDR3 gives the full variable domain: SAVISQKPSRDICQRGTSLTIQCQVDSQVTMMFWYRQQPGQSLTLIATANQGSEATYESGFVIDKFPISRPNLTFSTLTVSNMSPEDSSIYLCSVAGQPNQPQHFGDGTRLSIL.

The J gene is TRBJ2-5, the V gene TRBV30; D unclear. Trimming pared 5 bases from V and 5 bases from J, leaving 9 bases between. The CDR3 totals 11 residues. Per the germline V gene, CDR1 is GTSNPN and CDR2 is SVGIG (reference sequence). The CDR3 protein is CAWGLWETQYF. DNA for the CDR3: TGTGCCTGGGGATTGTGGGAGACCCAGTACTTC.